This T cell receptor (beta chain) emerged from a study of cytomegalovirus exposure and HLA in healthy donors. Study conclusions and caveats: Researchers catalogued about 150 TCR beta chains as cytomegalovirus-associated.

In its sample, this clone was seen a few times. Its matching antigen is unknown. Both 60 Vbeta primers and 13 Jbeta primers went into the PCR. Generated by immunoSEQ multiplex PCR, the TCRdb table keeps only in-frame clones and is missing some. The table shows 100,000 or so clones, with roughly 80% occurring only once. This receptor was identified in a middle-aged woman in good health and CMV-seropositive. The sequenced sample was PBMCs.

CDR3 nucleotide sequence: TGTGCCAGCAGCGTGATGGCGGGGGCGGAAGATACGCAGTATTTT. It translates to CASSVMAGAEDTQYF. The rearrangement joins TRBV9 to TRBJ2-3; D is possibly TRBD2 (7 bases). The CDR3 loop spans 15 amino acids. CDR1 is SGDLS and CDR2 is YYNGEE in the germline V gene. Trimming left V 2 bases short and J 5 bases short, with 15 bases between.